This entry lists 8 T cell receptor beta chains sequenced from one sample in a study of cytomegalovirus exposure and HLA in healthy donors. Amplification used 60 Vbeta primers and 13 Jbeta primers. Only in-frame clones appear in the TCRdb table, and some are missing; sequencing was by immunoSEQ multiplex PCR. The repertoire consists of under 150,000 clones, with 60% to 85% occurring once and the leading ten covering almost 4%. Sequenced input: PBMCs. Every receptor here comes from a man younger than 35 in good health and CMV-seronegative.

CDR3 DNA: TGCGCCAGCAGCCAAGACCCGACAGGGGCTACTGAAGCTTTCTTT. Its translation is CASSQDPTGATEAFF. The rearrangement links TRBV4-1 to TRBJ1-1; 8 nucleotides line up with TRBD1. The V gene end was trimmed by 0 bases and the J gene end by 5 bases; junction bases not matched to a gene: 5. CDR3 length: 15 residues. Germline values: CDR1 MGHRA, CDR2 YSYEKL.

This clone was observed many times. V usage is TRBV7-8 and J usage is TRBJ2-7, with 12 bases identical to TRBD1. V was pared by 4 bases and J by 1 base, with 8 bases of the junction left unmatched. The CDR3 loop spans 17 amino acids. Looked up from germline, CDR1 is SGHVS and CDR2 is FQNEAQ. CDR3 DNA: TGTGCCAGCAGCTCCCGGGACAGGGGGCGTGAGTCCTACGAGCAGTACTTC. Its protein product is CASSSRDRGRESYEQYF.

The chain uses TRBV5-1 and TRBJ2-3, with D possibly matching TRBD2 (6 bases). Trimming shortened V by 0 bases and J by 4 bases, and 9 bases separated the two germline ends. The CDR3 is 14 amino acids. CDR1 SGHRS and CDR2 YFSETQ come from the germline V gene. The CDR3 sequence: CASSLDGSADTQYF. In DNA form, the CDR3 reads TGCGCCAGCAGCTTGGACGGGAGCGCAGATACGCAGTATTTT.

The rearrangement links TRBV7-3 to TRBJ2-1; 7 bases are a match to TRBD2. V dropped 5 bases and J dropped 6; count of bases not matched to a gene: 10. CDR3 length: 15 amino acids. The germline V gene encodes CDR1 SGHTA and CDR2 FQGTGA. The CDR3 spells CASSLLASGRNEQFF. CDR3 nucleotides: TGTGCCAGCAGCCTCCTGGCTAGCGGACGCAATGAGCAGTTCTTC. Supplemented by reference TRBV7-3 and TRBJ2-1, the full variable domain reads GAGVSQTPSNKVTEKGKYVELRCDPISGHTALYWYRQSLGQGPEFLIYFQGTGAADDSGLPNDRFFAVRPEGSVSTLKIQRTERGDSAVYLCASSLLASGRNEQFFGPGTRLTVL.

The rearrangement uses TRBV9 and TRBJ1-1, with TRBD1 as a possible D gene (6 bases). Trimming removed 8 bases at V and 0 bases at J, with 8 bases between. The CDR3 runs to 12 residues. The V gene's germline CDR1 is SGDLS and CDR2 YYNGEE. CDR3: CASGGMNTEAFF. The CDR3 DNA sequence: TGTGCCAGTGGGGGCATGAACACTGAAGCTTTCTTT.

V gene TRBV19 combines with J gene TRBJ1-6; TRBD1 might be the D (5 bases). The CDR3 contains 13 residues. CDR1 is LNHDA and CDR2 is SQIVND in the germline V gene (reference sequence). V lost 1 base, J lost 10 bases, and 8 bases lay in between. DNA for the CDR3: TGTGCCAGTAGTATAGTTCAGGGCTCACCCCTCCACTTT. This codes for CASSIVQGSPLHF. Looking up the rest from reference TRBV19 and TRBJ1-6 gives the full variable domain: DGGITQSPKYLFRKEGQNVTLSCEQNLNHDAMYWYRQDPGQGLRLIYYSQIVNDFQKGDIAEGYSVSREKKESFPLTVTSAQKNPTAFYLCASSIVQGSPLHFGNGTRLTVT.

The chain is built from TRBV7-2 and TRBJ2-3, with 14 bases that match TRBD2. V was clipped by 1 base and J by 3 bases; unmatched bases: 3. Germline loops: CDR1 SGHTA, CDR2 FQGNSA. This CDR3 is 17 amino acids long. CDR3 region: CASSLVGTSGSTDTQYF. The CDR3 DNA is TGTGCCAGCAGCTTAGTGGGGACTAGCGGGAGTACAGATACGCAGTATTTT.

J is TRBJ1-5 and V is TRBV6-1; tentative D call: TRBD1 (6 bases). V dropped 8 bases and J dropped 7 bases, with 12 bases sitting between them. Germline CDR1 is MNHNS and CDR2 is SASEGT. The CDR3 has 12 residues. This CDR3 is CASGGAGQPQHF. The CDR3 coding sequence is TGTGCCAGCGGGGGGGCTGGCCAGCCCCAGCATTTT.